This T cell receptor beta chain stems from a study of blood T cell repertoires in COVID-19. Across the whole study: Sample material is recorded as cDNA or gDNA derived from T cells, B-cell-depleted T cells, or PBMCs.

Trimming cost V 4 bases and J 4 bases; bases outside gene matches: 9. This CDR3 comprises 15 residues. Germline V gene sequence: CDR1 SGHVS, CDR2 FQNEAQ. TCRdb's table, derived via immunoSEQ multiplex PCR, lists solely in-frame clones and lacks some. This sample has 310,000 or so clones, with about 89% found just once. Those who participated ranged in age from roughly 18 to 89 years and resided in 20 to 25 US areas. Assignment of participants to cohorts was predicated upon participant-reported clinical history. Cohort 3 recovered donors had two negative PCRs, clearance, or symptom resolution. The V gene is TRBV7-8, the J gene TRBJ1-2; 7 bases match TRBD1. The sequenced sample was PBMCs or T cells enriched from blood (not recorded which). This receptor was obtained from a woman in her thirties or forties who had recovered from COVID-19. The CDR3 sequence: CASSSTGAPAYGYTF. In DNA form, the CDR3 reads TGTGCCAGCAGCTCCACAGGGGCCCCCGCCTATGGCTACACCTTC.